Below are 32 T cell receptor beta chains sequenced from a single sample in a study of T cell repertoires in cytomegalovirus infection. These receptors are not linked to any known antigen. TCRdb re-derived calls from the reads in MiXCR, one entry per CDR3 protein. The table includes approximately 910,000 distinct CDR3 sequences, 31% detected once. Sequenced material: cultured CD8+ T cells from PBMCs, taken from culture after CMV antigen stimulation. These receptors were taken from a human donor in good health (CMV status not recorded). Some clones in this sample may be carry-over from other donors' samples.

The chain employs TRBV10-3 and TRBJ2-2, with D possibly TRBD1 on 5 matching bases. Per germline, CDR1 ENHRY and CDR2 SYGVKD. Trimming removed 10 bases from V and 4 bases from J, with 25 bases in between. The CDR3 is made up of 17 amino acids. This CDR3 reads CATEVRTDTWGTGELFF. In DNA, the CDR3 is TGTGCCACCGAGGTTCGGACGGACACTTGGGGCACCGGGGAGCTGTTTTTT.

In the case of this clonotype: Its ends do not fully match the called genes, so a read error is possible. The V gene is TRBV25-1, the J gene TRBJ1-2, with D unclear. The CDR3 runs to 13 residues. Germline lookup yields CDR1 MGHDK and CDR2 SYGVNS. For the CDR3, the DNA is TGTCCCAGCAGTGATGGGTTGAAGGGTGGCTACACCTTC. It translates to CPSSDGLKGGYTF.

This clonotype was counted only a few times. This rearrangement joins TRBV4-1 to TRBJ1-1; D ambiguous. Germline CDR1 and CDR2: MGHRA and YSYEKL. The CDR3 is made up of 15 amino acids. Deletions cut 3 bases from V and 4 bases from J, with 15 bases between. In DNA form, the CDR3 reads TGCGCCAGCAGCCAGCTACGGGATTCAAGCACTGAAGCTTTCTTT. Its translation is CASSQLRDSSTEAFF.

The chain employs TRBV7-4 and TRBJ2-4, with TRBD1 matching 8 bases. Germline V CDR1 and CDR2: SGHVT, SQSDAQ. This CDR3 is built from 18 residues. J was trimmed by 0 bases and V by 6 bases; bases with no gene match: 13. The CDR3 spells CASSSKPGQEIAKNIQYF. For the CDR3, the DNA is TGTGCCAGCAGTTCCAAGCCGGGACAGGAAATAGCCAAAAACATTCAGTACTTC.

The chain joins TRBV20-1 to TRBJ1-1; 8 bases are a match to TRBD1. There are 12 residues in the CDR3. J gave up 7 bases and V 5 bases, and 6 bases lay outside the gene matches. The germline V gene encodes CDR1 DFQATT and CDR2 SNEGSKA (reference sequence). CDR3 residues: CSAGTGGNEAFF. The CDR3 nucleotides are TGCAGTGCTGGTACAGGGGGAAATGAAGCTTTCTTT.

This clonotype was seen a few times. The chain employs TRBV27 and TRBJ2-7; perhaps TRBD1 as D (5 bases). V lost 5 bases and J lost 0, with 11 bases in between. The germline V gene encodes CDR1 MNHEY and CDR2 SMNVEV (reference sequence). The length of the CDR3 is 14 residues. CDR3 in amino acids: CASSPRTLSYEQYF. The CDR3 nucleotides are TGTGCCAGCAGTCCGAGGACACTCTCCTACGAGCAGTACTTC.

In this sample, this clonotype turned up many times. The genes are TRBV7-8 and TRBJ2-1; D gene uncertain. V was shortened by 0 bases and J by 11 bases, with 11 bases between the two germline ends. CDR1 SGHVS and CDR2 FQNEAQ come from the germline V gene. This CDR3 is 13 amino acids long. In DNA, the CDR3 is TGTGCCAGCAGCTTAGCCTCAGAGTGGCAGCAGTTCTTC. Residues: CASSLASEWQQFF.

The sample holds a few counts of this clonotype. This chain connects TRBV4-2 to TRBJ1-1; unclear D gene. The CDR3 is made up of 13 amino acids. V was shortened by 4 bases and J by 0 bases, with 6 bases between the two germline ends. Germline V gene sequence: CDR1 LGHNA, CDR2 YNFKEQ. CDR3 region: CASSRNMNTEAFF. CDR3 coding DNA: TGTGCCAGCAGCCGAAACATGAACACTGAAGCTTTCTTT.

The CDR3 coding sequence is TGTGCCAGCAACGAAAGGGGGCTCAGAAACACCATATATTTT. Its protein product is CASNERGLRNTIYF. The chain combines TRBV6-1 with TRBJ1-3; 7 bases are shared with TRBD1. The CDR3 is 14 amino acids. CDR1 is MNHNS and CDR2 is SASEGT in the germline V gene. The V segment lost 7 bases and the J segment 5 bases; nucleotides outside the gene matches: 8.

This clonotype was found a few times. Here the CDR3 DNA reads TGTGCCAGCAGCTCGCTAGTTACCGAGCAGTACTTC. This sequence encodes CASSSLVTEQYF. The J gene is TRBJ2-7, the V gene TRBV7-9; D is undetermined. The CDR3 has 12 residues. Trimming stripped 4 bases from V and 6 bases from J, with 10 bases between. Germline values: CDR1 SEHNR, CDR2 FQNEAQ (reference sequence).

The CDR3 here is CATSGGIDRQGSPLHF. In DNA form, the CDR3 reads TGTGCCACCAGTGGTGGGATCGACAGGCAGGGATCACCCCTCCACTTT. The genes are TRBV24-1 and TRBJ1-6; D is possibly TRBD1 (6 bases). Per the germline V gene, CDR1 is KGHDR and CDR2 is SFDVKD. V was pared by 5 bases and J by 10 bases, with 20 bases between. The CDR3 sequence is 16 residues long.

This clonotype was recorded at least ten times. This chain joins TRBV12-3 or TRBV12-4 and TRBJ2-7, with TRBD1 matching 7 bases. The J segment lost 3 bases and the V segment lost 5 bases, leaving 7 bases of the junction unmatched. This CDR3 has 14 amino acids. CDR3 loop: CASSPDRMDYEQYF. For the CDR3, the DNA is TGTGCCAGCAGTCCGGACAGGATGGACTACGAGCAGTACTTC.

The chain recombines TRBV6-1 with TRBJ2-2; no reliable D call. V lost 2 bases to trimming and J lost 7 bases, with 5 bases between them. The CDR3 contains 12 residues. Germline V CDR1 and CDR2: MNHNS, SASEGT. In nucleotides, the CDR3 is TGTGCCAGCAGTGAATATAACGGGGAGCTGTTTTTT. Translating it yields CASSEYNGELFF.

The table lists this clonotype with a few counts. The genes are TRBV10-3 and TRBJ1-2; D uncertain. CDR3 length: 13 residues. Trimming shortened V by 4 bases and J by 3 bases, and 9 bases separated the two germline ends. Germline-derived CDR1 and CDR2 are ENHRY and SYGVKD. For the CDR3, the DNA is TGTGCCATCAGTGGCCAGGCCGACTATGGCTACACCTTC. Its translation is CAISGQADYGYTF.

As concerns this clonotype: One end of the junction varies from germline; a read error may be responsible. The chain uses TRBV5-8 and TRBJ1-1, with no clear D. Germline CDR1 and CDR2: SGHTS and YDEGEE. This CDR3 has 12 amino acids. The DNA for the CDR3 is TGTGCCAGCAGCTTGCGGAACCCTGAAGCTTTCTTT. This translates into CASSLRNPEAFF.

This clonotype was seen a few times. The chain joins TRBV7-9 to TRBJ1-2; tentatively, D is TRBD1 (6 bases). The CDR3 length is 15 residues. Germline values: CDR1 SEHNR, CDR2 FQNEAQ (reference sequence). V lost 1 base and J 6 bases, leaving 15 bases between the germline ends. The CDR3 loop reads CASSLGPRTEDGYTF. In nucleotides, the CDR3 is TGTGCCAGCAGCTTAGGGCCTCGGACAGAAGATGGCTACACCTTC. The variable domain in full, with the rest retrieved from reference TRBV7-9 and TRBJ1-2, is DTGVSQNPRHKITKRGQNVTFRCDPISEHNRLYWYRQTLGQGPEFLTYFQNEAQLEKSRLLSDRFSAERPKGSFSTLEIQRTEQGDSAMYLCASSLGPRTEDGYTFGSGTRLTVV.

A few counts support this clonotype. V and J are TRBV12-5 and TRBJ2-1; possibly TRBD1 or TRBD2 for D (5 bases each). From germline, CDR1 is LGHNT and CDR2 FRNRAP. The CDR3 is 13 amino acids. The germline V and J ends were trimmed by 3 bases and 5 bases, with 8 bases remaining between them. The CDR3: CASGFSGHNEQFF. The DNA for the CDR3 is TGTGCTAGTGGTTTCTCGGGACACAATGAGCAGTTCTTC.

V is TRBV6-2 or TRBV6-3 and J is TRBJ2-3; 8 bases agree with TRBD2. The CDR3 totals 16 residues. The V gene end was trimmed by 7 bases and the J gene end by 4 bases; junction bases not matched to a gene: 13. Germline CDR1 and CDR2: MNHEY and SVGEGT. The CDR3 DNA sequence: TGTGCCAGCACCCTAGGGACGGGGGGGCTCTCAGATACGCAGTATTTT. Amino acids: CASTLGTGGLSDTQYF.

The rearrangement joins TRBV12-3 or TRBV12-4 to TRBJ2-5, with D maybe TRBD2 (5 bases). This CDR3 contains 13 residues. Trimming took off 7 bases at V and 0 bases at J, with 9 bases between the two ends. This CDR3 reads CASTSDYQETQYF. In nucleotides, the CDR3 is TGTGCCAGCACCTCGGACTACCAAGAGACCCAGTACTTC.

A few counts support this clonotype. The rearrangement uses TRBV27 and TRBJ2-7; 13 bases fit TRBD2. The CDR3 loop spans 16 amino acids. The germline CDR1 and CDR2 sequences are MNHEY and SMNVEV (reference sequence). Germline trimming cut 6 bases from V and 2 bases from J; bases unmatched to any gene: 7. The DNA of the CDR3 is TGTGCCAGCAGGACTAGCGGGGGGCCCAGCACCTACGAGCAGTACGTC. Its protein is CASRTSGGPSTYEQYV.

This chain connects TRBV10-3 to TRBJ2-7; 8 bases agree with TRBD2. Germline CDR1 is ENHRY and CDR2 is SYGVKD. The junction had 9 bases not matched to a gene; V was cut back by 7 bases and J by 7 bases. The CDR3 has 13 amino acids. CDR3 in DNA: TGTGCCATCACGGGGGGGGTCCGCGGGGAGCAGTACTTC. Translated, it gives CAITGGVRGEQYF.

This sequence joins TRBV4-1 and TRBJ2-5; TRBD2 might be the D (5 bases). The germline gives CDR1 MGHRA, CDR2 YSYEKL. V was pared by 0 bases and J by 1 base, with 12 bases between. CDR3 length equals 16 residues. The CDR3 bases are TGCGCCAGCAGCCAAGAGGGGTTGGAGGTCCAAGAGACCCAGTACTTC. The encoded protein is CASSQEGLEVQETQYF.

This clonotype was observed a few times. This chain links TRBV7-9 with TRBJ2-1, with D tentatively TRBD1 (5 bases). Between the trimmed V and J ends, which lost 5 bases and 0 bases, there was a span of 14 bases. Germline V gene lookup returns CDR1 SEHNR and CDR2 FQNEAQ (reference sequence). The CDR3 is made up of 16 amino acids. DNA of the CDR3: TGTGCCAGCAGCCTAGGGGCAGGGCACTCCTACAATGAGCAGTTCTTC. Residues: CASSLGAGHSYNEQFF.

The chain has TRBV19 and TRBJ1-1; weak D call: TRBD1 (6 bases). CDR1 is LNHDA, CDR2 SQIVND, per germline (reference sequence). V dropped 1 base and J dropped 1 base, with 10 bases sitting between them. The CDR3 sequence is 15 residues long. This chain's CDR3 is CASSIGRGSNTEAFF. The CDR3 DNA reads TGTGCCAGTAGTATAGGAAGGGGGTCGAACACTGAAGCTTTCTTT. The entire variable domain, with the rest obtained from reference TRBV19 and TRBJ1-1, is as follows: DGGITQSPKYLFRKEGQNVTLSCEQNLNHDAMYWYRQDPGQGLRLIYYSQIVNDFQKGDIAEGYSVSREKKESFPLTVTSAQKNPTAFYLCASSIGRGSNTEAFFGQGTRLTVV.

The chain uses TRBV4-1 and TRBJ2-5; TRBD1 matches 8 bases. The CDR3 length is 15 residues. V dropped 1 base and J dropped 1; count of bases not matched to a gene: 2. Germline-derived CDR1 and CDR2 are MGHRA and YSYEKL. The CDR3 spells CASSQVDRGQETQYF. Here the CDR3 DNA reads TGCGCCAGCAGCCAAGTTGACAGGGGCCAAGAGACCCAGTACTTC.

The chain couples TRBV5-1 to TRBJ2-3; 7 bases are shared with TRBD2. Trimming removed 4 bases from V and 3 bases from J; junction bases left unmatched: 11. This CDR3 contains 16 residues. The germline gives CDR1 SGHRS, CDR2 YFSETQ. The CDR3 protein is CASSNENGGITDTQYF. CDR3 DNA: TGCGCCAGCAGCAACGAGAACGGGGGGATAACAGATACGCAGTATTTT.

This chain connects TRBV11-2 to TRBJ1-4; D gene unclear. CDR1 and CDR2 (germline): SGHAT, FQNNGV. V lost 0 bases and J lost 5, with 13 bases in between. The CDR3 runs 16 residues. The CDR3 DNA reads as TGTGCCAGCAGCTTAGAGGTCTCAAGAGCGAATGAAAAACTGTTTTTT. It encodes CASSLEVSRANEKLFF.

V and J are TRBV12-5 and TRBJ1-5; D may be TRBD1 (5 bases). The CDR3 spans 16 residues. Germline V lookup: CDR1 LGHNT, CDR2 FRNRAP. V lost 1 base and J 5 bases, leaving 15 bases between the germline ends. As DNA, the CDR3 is TGTGCTAGTGGTTTGGGTTCAGGGTGCGCGGATCAGCCCCAGCATTTT. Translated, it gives CASGLGSGCADQPQHF.

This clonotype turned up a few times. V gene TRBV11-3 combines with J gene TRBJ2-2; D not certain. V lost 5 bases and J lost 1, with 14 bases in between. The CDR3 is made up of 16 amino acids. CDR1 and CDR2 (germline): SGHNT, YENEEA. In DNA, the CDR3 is TGTGCCAGCAGCCCAGTCCCCGGTGGGAACACCGGGGAGCTGTTTTTT. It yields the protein CASSPVPGGNTGELFF.

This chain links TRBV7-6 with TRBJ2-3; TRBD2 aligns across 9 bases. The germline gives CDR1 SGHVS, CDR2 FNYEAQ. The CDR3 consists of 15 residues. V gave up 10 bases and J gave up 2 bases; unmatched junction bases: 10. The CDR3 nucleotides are TGTGCCAACAGGAATCTAGCGGGGCCCACAGATACGCAGTATTTT. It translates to CANRNLAGPTDTQYF.

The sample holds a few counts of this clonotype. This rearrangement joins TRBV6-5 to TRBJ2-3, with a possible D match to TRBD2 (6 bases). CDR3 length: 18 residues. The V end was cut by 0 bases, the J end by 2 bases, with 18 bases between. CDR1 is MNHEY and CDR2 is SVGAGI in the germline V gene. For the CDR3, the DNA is TGTGCCAGCAGTTACTCGTGGCGGCGGGACGATATCACAGATACGCAGTATTTT. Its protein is CASSYSWRRDDITDTQYF.

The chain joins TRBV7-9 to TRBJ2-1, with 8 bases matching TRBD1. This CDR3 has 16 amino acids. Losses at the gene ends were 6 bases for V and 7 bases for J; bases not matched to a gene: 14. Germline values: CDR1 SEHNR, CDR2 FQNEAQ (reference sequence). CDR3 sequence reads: CASSSQGGQGWNEQFF. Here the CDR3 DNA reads TGTGCCAGCAGTTCCCAGGGAGGACAGGGTTGGAATGAGCAGTTCTTC.